The sequence of this T cell receptor (beta chain) was determined in a study of blood T cell repertoires in COVID-19. Per the study methods: By means of reference gene primer amplification, nucleated cell counts were estimated. Profiled with immunoSEQ multiplex PCR; TCRdb holds only in-frame clones, not every one. V and J calls and clone size follow that table, whereas D and trimming were derived from the DNA. The sample holds just under 65,000 clones, more than 70% seen once. V was pared by 5 bases and J by 6 bases, with 5 bases of the junction left unmatched. CDR1 is SGDLS and CDR2 is YYNGEE in the germline V gene. The CDR3 contains 15 residues.

The sequence came from a human donor in a cohort sampled during active COVID-19. The sequenced sample was peripheral blood. The chain recombines TRBV9 with TRBJ2-1; 13 bases match TRBD2. The CDR3 here is CASSPRTSGGNEQFF. CDR3 nucleotides: TGTGCCAGCAGTCCTAGGACTAGCGGGGGCAATGAGCAGTTCTTC. Filled out from reference TRBV9 and TRBJ2-1, the complete variable domain reads DSGVTQTPKHLITATGQRVTLRCSPRSGDLSVYWYQQSLDQGLQFLIQYYNGEERAKGNILERFSAQQFPDLHSELNLSSLELGDSALYFCASSPRTSGGNEQFFGPGTRLTVL.